One TCR beta chain is described in this entry. In the original processing: Reference gene primer amplification gave estimated nucleated cell counts. Using immunoSEQ multiplex PCR, the repertoire was profiled, and TCRdb retains in-frame clones only, with some absent. That table furnishes V, J and clone size, whereas the DNA furnished D and trimming. Seen here are 200,000 to 250,000 clones, around four fifths observed once, and the top ten hold 4.5% to 6%. Germline V gene lookup returns CDR1 SGHNT and CDR2 YYREEE (reference sequence). The CDR3 contains 15 residues. V was clipped by 4 bases and J by 1 base, with 14 bases between them. The data belong to a study of blood T cell repertoires in COVID-19. Study-wide background: Samples came from the United States, Italy and Spain, spanning acute and convalescent COVID-19. T cells, B-cell-depleted T cells, or PBMCs supplied cDNA or gDNA.

This sequence joins TRBV5-4 and TRBJ1-1; possibly TRBD1 for D (6 bases). Sequencing was performed on peripheral blood. This receptor was identified in a woman aged 60-70 years who had recovered from COVID-19. For the CDR3, the DNA is TGTGCCAGCAGCCCGCGGGGAGGGGGGAACACTGAAGCTTTCTTT. It specifies CASSPRGGGNTEAFF.